The sequence of this TCR beta chain was determined in a study of blood T cell repertoires in COVID-19 (TCRdb year 2020). Looking at the study overall: Collaborator samples came from the United States, Italy and Spain and covered acute and convalescent phases of COVID-19. A freely available public database, intended as a resource for researchers studying the immune response to SARS-CoV-2, is where the repertoires were released. The material from the prospective study consisted of cDNA or gDNA derived from T cells, B-cell-depleted T cells, or PBMCs. The samples were drawn from the first 160 participants of the ongoing ImmuneRACE study and from over a thousand subjects provided by 6 global collaborators. The dataset comprised deeply sampled blood TCRbeta repertoires from subjects exposed to, actively infected with, or recovered from COVID-19. HLA class I and class II types, where available, came from metadata supplied by the sample provider rather than from assay-based typing. A de-identified subject ID, COVID-19 status, age in years and sex were almost always included in the sample metadata.

Each collaborating institution followed its own protocols to collect whole blood in K2EDTA tubes. Collaborator samples were shipped for TCRbeta analysis as frozen whole blood, isolated PBMCs, or DNA extracted from either sample type. Of note for this clone: Its specific antigen is unknown. No clone much larger than this one lies a single base away; base qualities are absent.

Overall study outcomes, separate from this receptor: The amount of clinical and demographic metadata varied by source and participant and was provided uncurated.

Including the terminal cysteine and phenylalanine, the CDR3 comprises 14 residues. Only the CDR3 region is kept as DNA, spanning 42 bases read in frame from base 1. V drops 6 bases and J drops 5 bases, leaving 16 bases in between. For CDR1 and CDR2, the germline V gene lists MNHEY and SVGAGI. TCRbeta CDR3 regions were amplified from genomic DNA using the immunoSEQ Assay, a bias-controlled multiplex PCR. The source study handled its data this way. Within the assay, amplification of reference gene primers was used to estimate how many nucleated cells each sample contained. To quantify the absolute abundance of each unique TCRbeta CDR3 rearrangement, sequence reads were collapsed and filtered. For each sample, productive Simpson clonality was calculated by taking the square root of Simpson's diversity index across productive rearrangements. The table comes from immuneACCESS by way of TCRdb, which keeps in-frame sequences with V and J called. Part of the clones is missing from these tables; in studies checked, under half for an unresolved V gene and the rest for unknown reasons. The V and J calls and clone size come from that table; D and trimming were worked out from the DNA. The sample includes around 130,000 clones, with more than 80% observed a single time. The top ten hold 9.5% to 15% of the sample.

The chain employs TRBV6-5 and TRBJ1-2; TRBD1 could be the D gene, as 5 bases match. Sequencing was performed on peripheral blood. The TCR comes from a woman aged 55 to 70 with acute or convalescent COVID-19. The CDR3 reads as follows: CASRLSMGGYGYTF. The sequenced DNA is TGTGCCAGCAGGCTCTCAATGGGGGGGTATGGCTACACCTTC.